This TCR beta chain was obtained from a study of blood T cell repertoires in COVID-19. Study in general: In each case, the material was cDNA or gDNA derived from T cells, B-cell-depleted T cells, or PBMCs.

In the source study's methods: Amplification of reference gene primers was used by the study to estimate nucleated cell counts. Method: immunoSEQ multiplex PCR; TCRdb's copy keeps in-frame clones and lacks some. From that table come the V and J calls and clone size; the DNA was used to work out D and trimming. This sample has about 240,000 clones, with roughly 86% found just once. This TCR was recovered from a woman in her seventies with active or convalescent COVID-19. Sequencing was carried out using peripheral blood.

The chain's CDR3 is CASSPLGGEQYF. CDR3 bases: TGTGCCAGCAGTCCCCTCGGGGGGGAGCAGTACTTC. The V gene is TRBV6-5, the J gene TRBJ2-7; 7 bases align to TRBD2. The germline V gene has CDR1 MNHEY and CDR2 SVGAGI. Trimming at V came to 5 bases and at J to 7 bases, leaving 5 bases not matched to a gene. The CDR3 covers 12 residues.